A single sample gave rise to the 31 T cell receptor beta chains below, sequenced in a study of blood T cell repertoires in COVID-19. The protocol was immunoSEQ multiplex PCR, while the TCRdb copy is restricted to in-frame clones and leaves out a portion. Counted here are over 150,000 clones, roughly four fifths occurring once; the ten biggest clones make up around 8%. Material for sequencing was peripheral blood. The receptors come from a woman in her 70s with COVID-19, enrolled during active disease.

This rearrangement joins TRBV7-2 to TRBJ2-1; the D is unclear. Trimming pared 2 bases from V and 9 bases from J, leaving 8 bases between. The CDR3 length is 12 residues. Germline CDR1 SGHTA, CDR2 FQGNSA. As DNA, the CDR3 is TGTGCCAGCAGCTTAAGTGCGGCTGAGCAGTTCTTC. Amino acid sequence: CASSLSAAEQFF.

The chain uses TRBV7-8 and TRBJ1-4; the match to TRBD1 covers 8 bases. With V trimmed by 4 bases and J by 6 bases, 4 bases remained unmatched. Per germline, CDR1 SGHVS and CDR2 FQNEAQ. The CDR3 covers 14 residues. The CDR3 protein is CASSSGGTDEKLFF. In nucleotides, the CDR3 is TGTGCCAGCAGCTCAGGGGGCACTGATGAAAAACTGTTTTTT.

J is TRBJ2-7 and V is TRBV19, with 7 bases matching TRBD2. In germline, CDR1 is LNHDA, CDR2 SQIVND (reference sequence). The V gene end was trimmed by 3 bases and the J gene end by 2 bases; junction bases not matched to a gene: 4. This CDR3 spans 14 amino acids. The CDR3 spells CASSMRGRAYEQYF. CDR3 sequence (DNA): TGTGCCAGTAGTATGAGAGGGAGGGCCTACGAGCAGTACTTC.

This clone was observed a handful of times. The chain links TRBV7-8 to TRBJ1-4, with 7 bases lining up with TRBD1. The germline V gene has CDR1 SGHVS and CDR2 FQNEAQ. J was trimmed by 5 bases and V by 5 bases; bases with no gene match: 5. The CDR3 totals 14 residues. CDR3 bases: TGTGCCAGCAGCCGAGGGGGCGGAAATGAAAAACTGTTTTTT. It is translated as CASSRGGGNEKLFF.

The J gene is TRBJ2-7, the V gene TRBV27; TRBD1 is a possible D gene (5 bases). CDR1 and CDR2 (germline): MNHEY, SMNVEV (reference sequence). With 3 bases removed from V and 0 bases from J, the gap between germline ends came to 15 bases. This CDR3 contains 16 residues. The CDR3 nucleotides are TGTGCCAGCAGTTTTAAGGACACCTTGAGCTCCTACGAGCAGTACTTC. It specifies CASSFKDTLSSYEQYF.

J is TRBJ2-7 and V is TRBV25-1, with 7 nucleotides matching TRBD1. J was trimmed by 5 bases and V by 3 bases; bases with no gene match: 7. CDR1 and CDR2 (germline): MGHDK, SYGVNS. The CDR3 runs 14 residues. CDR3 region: CASSDYRGLNEQYF. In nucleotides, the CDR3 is TGTGCCAGCAGTGATTACAGGGGTTTGAACGAGCAGTACTTC.

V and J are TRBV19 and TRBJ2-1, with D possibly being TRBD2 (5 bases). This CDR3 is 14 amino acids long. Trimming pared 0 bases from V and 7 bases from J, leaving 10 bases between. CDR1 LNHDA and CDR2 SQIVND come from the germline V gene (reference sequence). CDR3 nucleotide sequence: TGTGCCAGTAGTATAGACGAGGTAGCGAATGAGCAGTTCTTC. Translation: CASSIDEVANEQFF.

CDR3 bases: TGTGCCAGCAGTTACGGGGCGGGAGAGCAGTTCTTC. As protein: CASSYGAGEQFF. The V and J genes are TRBV6-6 and TRBJ2-1; a possible D gene is TRBD2 (6 bases). CDR1 is MNHNY, CDR2 SVGAGI, per germline (reference sequence). This CDR3 contains 12 residues. Trimming cost V 2 bases and J 10 bases, with 9 bases left between them.

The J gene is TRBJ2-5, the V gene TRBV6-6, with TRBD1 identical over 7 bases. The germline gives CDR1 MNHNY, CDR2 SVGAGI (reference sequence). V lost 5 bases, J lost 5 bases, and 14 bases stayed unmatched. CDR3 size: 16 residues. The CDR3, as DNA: TGTGCCAGCAGTGGACCGGGACAGTCGCTTTGGGAGACCCAGTACTTC. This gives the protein CASSGPGQSLWETQYF.

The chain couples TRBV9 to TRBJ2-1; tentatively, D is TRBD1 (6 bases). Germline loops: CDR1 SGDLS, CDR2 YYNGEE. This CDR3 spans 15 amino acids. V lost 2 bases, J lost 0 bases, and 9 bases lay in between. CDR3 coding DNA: TGTGCCAGCAGCGTCACAGGGAGCTCCTACAATGAGCAGTTCTTC. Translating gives CASSVTGSSYNEQFF.

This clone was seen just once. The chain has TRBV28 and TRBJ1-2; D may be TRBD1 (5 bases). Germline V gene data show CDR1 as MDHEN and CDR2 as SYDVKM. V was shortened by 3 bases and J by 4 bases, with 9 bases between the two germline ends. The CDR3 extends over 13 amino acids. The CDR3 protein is CASSFAQVYGYTF. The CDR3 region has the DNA TGTGCCAGCAGTTTTGCACAGGTCTATGGCTACACCTTC.

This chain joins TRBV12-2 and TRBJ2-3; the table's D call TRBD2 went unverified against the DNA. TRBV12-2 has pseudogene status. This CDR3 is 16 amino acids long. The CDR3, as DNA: TGTGCAAGTCGCTTAGCGGGGTGGAGGTTGACAGATACGCAGTATTTT. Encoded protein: CASRLAGWRLTDTQYF.

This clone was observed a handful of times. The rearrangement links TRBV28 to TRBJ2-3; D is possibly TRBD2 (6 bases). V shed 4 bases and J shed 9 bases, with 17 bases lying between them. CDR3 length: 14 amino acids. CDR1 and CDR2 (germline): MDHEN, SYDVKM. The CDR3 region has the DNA TGTGCCAGCAGTTCCATCCTGGCGGGGATAACGCAGTATTTT. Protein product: CASSSILAGITQYF.

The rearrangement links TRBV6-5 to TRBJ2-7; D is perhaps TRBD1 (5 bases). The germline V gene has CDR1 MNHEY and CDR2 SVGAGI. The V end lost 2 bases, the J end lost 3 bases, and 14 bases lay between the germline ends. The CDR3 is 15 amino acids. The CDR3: CASSYLSQGNYEQYF. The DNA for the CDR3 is TGTGCCAGCAGTTACCTTTCCCAGGGTAACTACGAGCAGTACTTC.

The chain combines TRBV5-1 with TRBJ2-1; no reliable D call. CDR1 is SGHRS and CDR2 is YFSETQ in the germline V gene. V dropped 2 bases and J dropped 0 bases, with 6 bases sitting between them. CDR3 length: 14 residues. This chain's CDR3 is CASSLRSSYNEQFF. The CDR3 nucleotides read TGCGCCAGCAGCTTAAGGAGCTCCTACAATGAGCAGTTCTTC.

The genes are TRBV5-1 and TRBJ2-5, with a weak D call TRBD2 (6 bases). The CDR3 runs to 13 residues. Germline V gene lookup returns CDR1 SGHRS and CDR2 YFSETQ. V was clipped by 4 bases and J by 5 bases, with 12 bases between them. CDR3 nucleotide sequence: TGCGCCAGCAGCCGCCAGGAGGGGGAGACCCAGTACTTC. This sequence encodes CASSRQEGETQYF.

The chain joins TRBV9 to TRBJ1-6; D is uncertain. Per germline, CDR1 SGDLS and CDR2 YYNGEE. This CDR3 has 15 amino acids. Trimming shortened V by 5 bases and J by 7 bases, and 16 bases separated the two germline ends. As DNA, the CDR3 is TGTGCCAGCAGTGAGGCGGAGAAAAAGAATTCACCCCTCCACTTT. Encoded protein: CASSEAEKKNSPLHF.

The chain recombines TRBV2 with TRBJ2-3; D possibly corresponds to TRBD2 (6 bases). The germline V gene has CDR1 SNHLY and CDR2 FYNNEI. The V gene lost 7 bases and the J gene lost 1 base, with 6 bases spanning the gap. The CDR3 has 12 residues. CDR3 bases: TGTGCCAGCAAGCGGGGCACAGATACGCAGTATTTT. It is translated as CASKRGTDTQYF.

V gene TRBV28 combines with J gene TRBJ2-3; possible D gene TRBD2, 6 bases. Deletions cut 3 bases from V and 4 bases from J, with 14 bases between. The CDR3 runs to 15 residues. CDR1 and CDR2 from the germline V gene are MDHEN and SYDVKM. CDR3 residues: CASSLPGEWADTQYF. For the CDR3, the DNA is TGTGCCAGCAGTTTGCCGGGAGAATGGGCAGATACGCAGTATTTT.

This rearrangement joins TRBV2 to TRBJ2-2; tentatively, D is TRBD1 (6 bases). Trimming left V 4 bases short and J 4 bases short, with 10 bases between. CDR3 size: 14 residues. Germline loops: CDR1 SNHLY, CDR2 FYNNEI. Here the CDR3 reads CASSVNRATGELFF. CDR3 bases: TGTGCCAGCAGTGTTAACAGGGCCACCGGGGAGCTGTTTTTT.

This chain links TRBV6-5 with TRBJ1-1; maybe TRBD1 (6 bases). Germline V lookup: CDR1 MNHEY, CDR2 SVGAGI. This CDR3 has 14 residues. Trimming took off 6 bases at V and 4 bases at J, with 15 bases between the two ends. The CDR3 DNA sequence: TGTGCCAGCAGACGCCAAACAGGGTCCACTGAAGCTTTCTTT. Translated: CASRRQTGSTEAFF.

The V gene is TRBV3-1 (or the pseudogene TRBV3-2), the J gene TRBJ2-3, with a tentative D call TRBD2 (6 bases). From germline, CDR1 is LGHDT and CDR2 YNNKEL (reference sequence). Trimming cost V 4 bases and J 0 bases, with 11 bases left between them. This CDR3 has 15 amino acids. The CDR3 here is CASSPRGASTDTQYF. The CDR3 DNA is TGTGCCAGCAGCCCCCGCGGGGCTAGCACAGATACGCAGTATTTT.

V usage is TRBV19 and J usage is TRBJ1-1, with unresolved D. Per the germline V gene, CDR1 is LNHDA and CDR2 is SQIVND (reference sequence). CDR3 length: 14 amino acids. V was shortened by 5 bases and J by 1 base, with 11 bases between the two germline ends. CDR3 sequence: CASSQVAANTEAFF. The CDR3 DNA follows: TGTGCCAGTAGTCAGGTGGCAGCGAACACTGAAGCTTTCTTT.

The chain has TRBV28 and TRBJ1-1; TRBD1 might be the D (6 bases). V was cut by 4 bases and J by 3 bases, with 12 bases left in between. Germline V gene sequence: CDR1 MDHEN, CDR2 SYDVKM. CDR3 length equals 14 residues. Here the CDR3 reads CASSYRDLYTEAFF. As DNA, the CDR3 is TGTGCCAGCAGTTACAGGGACCTCTACACTGAAGCTTTCTTT.

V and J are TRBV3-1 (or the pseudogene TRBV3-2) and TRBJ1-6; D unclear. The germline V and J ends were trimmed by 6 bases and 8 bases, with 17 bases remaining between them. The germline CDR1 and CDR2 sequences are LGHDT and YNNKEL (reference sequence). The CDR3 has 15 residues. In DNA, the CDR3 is TGTGCCAGCAGTCCCAGGAGCTCGGACTATTCACCCCTCCACTTT. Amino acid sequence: CASSPRSSDYSPLHF.

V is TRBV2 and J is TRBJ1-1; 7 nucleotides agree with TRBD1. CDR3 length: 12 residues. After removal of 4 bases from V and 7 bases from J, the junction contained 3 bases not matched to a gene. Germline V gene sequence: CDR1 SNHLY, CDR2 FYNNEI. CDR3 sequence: CASSATGIEAFF. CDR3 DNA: TGTGCCAGCAGTGCGACAGGGATTGAAGCTTTCTTT.

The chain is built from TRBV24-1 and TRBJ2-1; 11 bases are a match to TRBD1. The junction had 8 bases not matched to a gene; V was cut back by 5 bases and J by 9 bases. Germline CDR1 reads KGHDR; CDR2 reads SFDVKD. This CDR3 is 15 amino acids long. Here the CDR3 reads CATSVSGQGAGEQFF. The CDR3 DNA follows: TGTGCCACCAGTGTCTCCGGACAGGGGGCAGGTGAGCAGTTCTTC.

Here the CDR3 DNA reads TGCGCCAGCAGCCAGAGTCCGGGACAGGGCATGGAAGAGACCCAGTACTTC. It translates to CASSQSPGQGMEETQYF. This sequence joins TRBV4-1 and TRBJ2-5, with 9 bases that match TRBD1. CDR1 is MGHRA and CDR2 is YSYEKL in the germline V gene. The CDR3 totals 17 residues. The trim removed 3 bases at V and 3 bases at J, leaving 11 bases unmatched.

CDR3 region: CASSPRTASDTQYF. The DNA of the CDR3 is TGTGCCAGCAGCCCAAGGACAGCCTCAGATACGCAGTATTTT. V and J are TRBV5-8 and TRBJ2-3; D is possibly TRBD1 (6 bases). Trimming cost V 4 bases and J 4 bases, with 13 bases left between them. The CDR3 is 14 amino acids. CDR1 is SGHTS and CDR2 is YDEGEE in the germline V gene.

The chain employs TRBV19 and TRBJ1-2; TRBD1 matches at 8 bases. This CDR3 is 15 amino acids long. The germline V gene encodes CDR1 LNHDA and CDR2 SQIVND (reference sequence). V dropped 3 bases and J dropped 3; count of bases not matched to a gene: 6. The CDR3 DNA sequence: TGTGCCAGTAGTATCGGACAGGGTTTTGACTATGGCTACACCTTC. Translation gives CASSIGQGFDYGYTF. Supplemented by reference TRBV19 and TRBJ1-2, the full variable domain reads DGGITQSPKYLFRKEGQNVTLSCEQNLNHDAMYWYRQDPGQGLRLIYYSQIVNDFQKGDIAEGYSVSREKKESFPLTVTSAQKNPTAFYLCASSIGQGFDYGYTFGSGTRLTVV.

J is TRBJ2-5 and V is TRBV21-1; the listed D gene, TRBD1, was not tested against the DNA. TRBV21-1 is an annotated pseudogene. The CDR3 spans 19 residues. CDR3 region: CASSKGPPGTGGLEETQYF. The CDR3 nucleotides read TGTGCCAGCAGCAAAGGTCCCCCGGGGACAGGGGGCCTTGAAGAGACCCAGTACTTC.